One and the same sample provided the 22 T cell receptor beta chains below, sequenced in a study of T cell responses to AZD1222 COVID-19 vaccine. Assay used: immunoSEQ multiplex PCR; TCRdb lists only in-frame clones, some missing. The sample yields more than 85,000 clones, 70% to 90% seen once. This specimen was peripheral blood, taken 28 days after the second AZD1222 dose. These receptors originate from an adult who received the AZD1222 COVID-19 vaccine.

The chain combines TRBV5-1 with TRBJ2-2; perhaps D is TRBD1 or TRBD2 (6 bases each). CDR3 size: 17 residues. V shed 6 bases and J shed 6 bases, with 24 bases lying between them. Germline values: CDR1 SGHRS, CDR2 YFSETQ. DNA for the CDR3: TGCGCCAGCACCGCAAGGGGGGCTCCCGACGTAGCCGGGGAGCTGTTTTTT. Translating it yields CASTARGAPDVAGELFF.

In this sample, this clone turned up once. V is TRBV10-1 and J is TRBJ2-7; 10 positions agree with TRBD2. CDR3 length equals 13 residues. Germline V lookup: CDR1 WNHNN, CDR2 SYGVQD (reference sequence). With 6 bases clipped from V and 7 bases from J, the junction kept 6 bases outside the gene matches. Here the CDR3 DNA reads TGCGCCAGCAGCTCCATTAGCGGGAGGGAGCAGTACTTC. Translation gives CASSSISGREQYF.

The rearrangement uses TRBV10-3 and TRBJ2-3; D uncertain. With 2 bases removed from V and 0 bases from J, the gap between germline ends came to 9 bases. CDR3 length equals 15 residues. Germline V gene lookup returns CDR1 ENHRY and CDR2 SYGVKD. The DNA for the CDR3 is TGTGCCATCAGTGAGAGGGAATCTAGCACAGATACGCAGTATTTT. It specifies CAISERESSTDTQYF.

This clone occurred a few times. This chain joins TRBV29-1 and TRBJ2-1; D is unclear. Trimming took off 7 bases at V and 7 bases at J, with 11 bases between the two ends. Germline CDR1 is SQVTM and CDR2 is ANQGSEA. The CDR3 extends over 11 amino acids. The CDR3, as DNA: TGCAGCGCCATGACCTGGAATGAGCAGTTCTTC. It encodes CSAMTWNEQFF.

V and J are TRBV6-4 and TRBJ2-4; possibly TRBD1 or TRBD2 for D (5 bases each). Germline-derived CDR1 and CDR2 are MRHNA and SNTAGT. The CDR3 loop spans 17 amino acids. Trimming shortened V by 6 bases and J by 6 bases, and 24 bases separated the two germline ends. The CDR3 bases are TGTGCCAGCAGCAAATACGTCAGGGAATCGGCGGGAAACATTCAGTACTTC. It translates to CASSKYVRESAGNIQYF.

The chain combines TRBV7-9 with TRBJ1-2, with 11 bases that match TRBD1. Germline loops: CDR1 SEHNR, CDR2 FQNEAQ (reference sequence). The CDR3 covers 13 residues. With V trimmed by 4 bases and J by 7 bases, 2 bases remained unmatched. The CDR3 spells CASSSGTGGGYTF. CDR3 nucleotides: TGTGCCAGCAGCTCCGGGACAGGGGGTGGCTACACCTTC.

CDR3 coding DNA: TGTGCCAGCAGCTCCAGGGGTTTGGATTTCGGTGAAGCTTTCTTT. Amino acid sequence: CASSSRGLDFGEAFF. This rearrangement joins TRBV7-9 to TRBJ1-1; a possible D gene is TRBD1 (6 bases). The germline V and J ends were trimmed by 4 bases and 7 bases, with 19 bases remaining between them. CDR3 length equals 15 residues. Germline V CDR1 and CDR2: SEHNR, FQNEAQ (reference sequence).

The V gene is TRBV7-8, the J gene TRBJ2-3; D call uncertain. The CDR3 spans 14 residues. The germline V gene encodes CDR1 SGHVS and CDR2 FQNEAQ. Trimming shortened V by 6 bases and J by 1 base, and 11 bases separated the two germline ends. In DNA, the CDR3 is TGTGCCAGCAGAACACGGATTGGCACAGATACGCAGTATTTT. Its protein product is CASRTRIGTDTQYF.

CDR3 loop: CASSPSGTWATEAFF. The DNA for the CDR3 is TGTGCCAGCAGCCCATCCGGGACTTGGGCCACTGAAGCTTTCTTT. The rearrangement links TRBV7-9 to TRBJ1-1; TRBD1 might be the D (5 bases). This CDR3 is built from 15 residues. Germline V gives CDR1 SEHNR, CDR2 FQNEAQ (reference sequence). Deletions cut 5 bases from V and 4 bases from J, with 17 bases between.

This chain connects TRBV5-6 to TRBJ1-1; weak D call: TRBD1 (5 bases). This CDR3 has 17 amino acids. Germline loops: CDR1 SGHDT, CDR2 YYEEEE. The germline V and J ends were trimmed by 1 base and 4 bases, with 20 bases remaining between them. The CDR3 loop reads CASSLSPSRGGGTEAFF. The CDR3 DNA reads as TGTGCCAGCAGCTTGTCCCCGTCTCGCGGGGGGGGCACTGAAGCTTTCTTT.

This sequence joins TRBV27 and TRBJ1-4; D ambiguous. Trimming cost V 4 bases and J 3 bases, with 6 bases left between them. The CDR3 runs 13 residues. The V gene's germline CDR1 is MNHEY and CDR2 SMNVEV (reference sequence). The CDR3 spells CASSWGSNEKLFF. DNA for the CDR3: TGTGCCAGCAGTTGGGGTTCTAATGAAAAACTGTTTTTT.

This chain links TRBV3-1 (or the pseudogene TRBV3-2) with TRBJ2-5; D is perhaps TRBD2 (5 bases). Germline V gives CDR1 LGHDT, CDR2 YNNKEL (reference sequence). Trimming left V 1 base short and J 2 bases short, with 5 bases between. The CDR3 is made up of 13 amino acids. The CDR3 loop reads CASSQGGQETQYF. CDR3 DNA sequence: TGTGCCAGCAGCCAAGGAGGGCAAGAGACCCAGTACTTC.

The CDR3: CASRKQRSGANVLTF. CDR3 in DNA: TGTGCCAGCAGGAAACAGAGATCTGGGGCCAACGTCCTGACTTTC. J is TRBJ2-6 and V is TRBV2; D call uncertain. The germline CDR1 and CDR2 sequences are SNHLY and FYNNEI. The V end was cut by 6 bases, the J end by 1 base, with 10 bases between. CDR3 length: 15 residues.

This sequence joins TRBV7-8 and TRBJ2-5, with 8 bases identical to TRBD2. The V and J ends lost 1 base and 5 bases, in that order; junction bases with no gene match: 15. Germline V gene sequence: CDR1 SGHVS, CDR2 FQNEAQ. The CDR3 is 18 amino acids. Here the CDR3 DNA reads TGTGCCAGCAGCTTAGTACGGGGGGTAGCGGGGATGGAGGAGACCCAGTACTTC. Protein: CASSLVRGVAGMEETQYF.

J is TRBJ1-6 and V is TRBV28, with a tentative D call TRBD1 (5 bases). Germline V lookup: CDR1 MDHEN, CDR2 SYDVKM. V was shortened by 6 bases and J by 14 bases, with 11 bases between the two germline ends. The CDR3 is made up of 11 amino acids. The CDR3 sequence: CASSLRGSLHF. CDR3 coding DNA: TGTGCCAGCAGCCTTAGGGGATCCCTCCACTTT.

J is TRBJ1-5 and V is TRBV6-4, with a possible D match to TRBD1 (5 bases). Trimming shortened V by 4 bases and J by 1 base, and 5 bases separated the two germline ends. The CDR3 sequence is 13 residues long. Germline V gene sequence: CDR1 MRHNA, CDR2 SNTAGT. The CDR3 DNA sequence: TGTGCCAGCAGTGCAGGGAGCAATCAGCCCCAGCATTTT. Translated, it gives CASSAGSNQPQHF.

Comments on this clone: One junction end disagrees with the germline gene, perhaps due to a read error. V and J are TRBV10-2 and TRBJ1-1, with 8 bases lining up with TRBD1. CDR3 size: 11 residues. The V gene's germline CDR1 is WSHSY and CDR2 SAAADI. CDR3 amino acids: CASSDQGAGDF. The CDR3 DNA is TGCGCCAGCAGTGACCAGGGGGCTGGAGATTTT.

J is TRBJ2-7 and V is TRBV7-2; D is possibly TRBD1 (6 bases). The CDR3 runs to 15 residues. V shed 1 base and J shed 4 bases, with 14 bases lying between them. CDR1 and CDR2 (germline): SGHTA, FQGNSA. The CDR3 here is CASSLEGRGKYEQYF. The CDR3 DNA follows: TGTGCCAGCAGCTTAGAGGGCAGGGGAAAGTACGAGCAGTACTTC.

The genes are TRBV7-9 and TRBJ2-5; possible D gene TRBD2, 6 bases. Germline CDR1 SEHNR, CDR2 FQNEAQ (reference sequence). The V and J ends lost 3 bases and 4 bases respectively, with 12 bases between them. The CDR3 covers 14 residues. CDR3 in amino acids: CASSLVEGGETQYF. Written as DNA, the CDR3 is TGTGCCAGCAGCTTGGTCGAGGGAGGAGAGACCCAGTACTTC.

This chain uses TRBV19 with TRBJ2-5, with D perhaps matching TRBD1 or TRBD2 (6 bases each). V was shortened by 5 bases and J by 5 bases, with 18 bases between the two germline ends. This CDR3 has 15 residues. The germline V gene encodes CDR1 LNHDA and CDR2 SQIVND (reference sequence). DNA for the CDR3: TGTGCCAGTAGTTCCGCCGCAGTAGGGGGGGAGACCCAGTACTTC. Its protein is CASSSAAVGGETQYF.

The rearrangement links TRBV7-8 to TRBJ1-1; a weak D match, TRBD1 (6 bases). V dropped 6 bases and J dropped 7 bases, with 21 bases sitting between them. Germline loops: CDR1 SGHVS, CDR2 FQNEAQ. The CDR3 covers 15 residues. In DNA form, the CDR3 reads TGTGCCAGCAGTCGGTTAGGCGGGGGGCAGGGTGAAGCTTTCTTT. Its protein is CASSRLGGGQGEAFF.

V usage is TRBV5-1 and J usage is TRBJ2-5; D unresolved. Trimming left V 0 bases short and J 7 bases short, with 10 bases between. CDR1 is SGHRS, CDR2 YFSETQ, per germline. The CDR3 has 13 amino acids. The CDR3 bases are TGCGCCAGCAGCTTGGACCCTCATGGGACCCAGTACTTC. This encodes CASSLDPHGTQYF. The full variable domain, in which reference TRBV5-1 and TRBJ2-5 provide the parts outside the CDR3, is KAGVTQTPRYLIKTRGQQVTLSCSPISGHRSVSWYQQTPGQGLQFLFEYFSETQRNKGNFPGRFSGRQFSNSRSEMNVSTLELGDSALYLCASSLDPHGTQYFGPGTRLLVL.